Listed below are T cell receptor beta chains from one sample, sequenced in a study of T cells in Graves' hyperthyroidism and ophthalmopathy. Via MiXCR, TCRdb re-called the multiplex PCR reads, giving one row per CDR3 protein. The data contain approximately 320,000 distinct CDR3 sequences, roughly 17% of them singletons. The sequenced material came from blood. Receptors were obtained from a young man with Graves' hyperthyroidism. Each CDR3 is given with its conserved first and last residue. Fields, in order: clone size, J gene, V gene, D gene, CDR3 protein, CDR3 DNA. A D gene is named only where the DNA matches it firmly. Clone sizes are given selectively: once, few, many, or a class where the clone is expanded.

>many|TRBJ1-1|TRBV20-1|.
CSARDSTEAFF
TGCAGTGCTAGAGATAGTACTGAAGCTTTCTTT
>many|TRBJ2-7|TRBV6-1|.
CASGNSADLRDEQYF
TGTGCCAGCGGGAACTCAGCCGACCTAAGGGACGAGCAGTACTTC
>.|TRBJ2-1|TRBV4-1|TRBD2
CASKKTSSSYNEQFF
TGCGCCAGCAAAAAGACTAGCAGCTCCTACAATGAGCAGTTCTTC
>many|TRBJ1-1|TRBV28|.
CASSLPGRALGTEAFF
TGTGCCAGCAGTTTACCTGGCCGGGCCCTCGGAACTGAAGCTTTCTTT
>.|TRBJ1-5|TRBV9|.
CASSEGSGFEAQHF
TGTGCCAGCAGTGAAGGATCGGGGTTTGAGGCCCAGCATTTT
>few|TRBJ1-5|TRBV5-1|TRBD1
CASSLMGQGNQPQHF
TGCGCCAGCAGCTTGATGGGACAGGGGAATCAGCCCCAGCATTTT
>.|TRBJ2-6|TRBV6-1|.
CASRRNPGEGANVLTF
TGTGCCAGCAGGAGAAATCCAGGGGAGGGGGCCAACGTCCTGACTTTC
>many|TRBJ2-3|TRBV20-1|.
CSARGWRDGADTQYF
TGCAGTGCTAGGGGTTGGCGGGATGGTGCAGATACGCAGTATTTT
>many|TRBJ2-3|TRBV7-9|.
CASSKRLDSTDTQYF
TGTGCCAGCAGCAAACGACTGGATAGCACAGATACGCAGTATTTT
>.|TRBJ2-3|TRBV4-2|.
CASSQVGYASSTDTQYF
TGTGCCAGCAGCCAAGTTGGGTACGCTTCTAGCACAGATACGCAGTATTTT
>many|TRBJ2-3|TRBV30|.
CAWNRGSADADTQYF
TGTGCCTGGAACCGGGGGTCGGCCGACGCAGATACGCAGTATTTT
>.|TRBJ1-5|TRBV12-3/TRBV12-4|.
CASSLEGYGNQPQHF
TGTGCCAGCAGTTTGGAGGGGTATGGCAATCAGCCCCAGCATTTT
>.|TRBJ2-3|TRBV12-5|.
CASQGSTDTQYF
TGTGCTAGCCAGGGCAGCACAGATACGCAGTATTTT
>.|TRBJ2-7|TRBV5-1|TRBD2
CASSSPGGIPSYEQYF
TGCGCCAGCAGCTCTCCGGGGGGGATCCCCTCCTACGAGCAGTACTTC
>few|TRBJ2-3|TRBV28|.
CASSFRGDGTDTQYF
TGTGCCAGCAGTTTCCGGGGTGACGGCACAGATACGCAGTATTTT
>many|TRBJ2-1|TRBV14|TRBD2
CASSQDLAGNEQFF
TGTGCCAGCAGCCAAGATCTAGCGGGCAATGAGCAGTTCTTC
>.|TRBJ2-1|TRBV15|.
CATSISNEQFF
TGTGCCACCAGTATCTCCAATGAGCAGTTCTTC
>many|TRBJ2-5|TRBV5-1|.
CASPGRKTQYF
TGCGCGAGCCCCGGCAGGAAGACCCAGTACTTC
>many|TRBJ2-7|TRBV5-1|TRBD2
CASSLEASGMSEQYF
TGCGCCAGCAGCTTGGAAGCTAGCGGGATGAGCGAGCAGTACTTC
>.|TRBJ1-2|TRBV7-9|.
CASSQTGSNYGYTF
TGTGCCAGCAGCCAGACCGGGAGCAACTATGGCTACACCTTC
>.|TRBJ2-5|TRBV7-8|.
CASSLGGSRGETQYF
TGTGCCAGCAGCTTAGGGGGTTCTAGGGGAGAGACCCAGTACTTC
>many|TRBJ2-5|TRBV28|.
CASSRGIQETQYF
TGTGCCAGCAGTAGAGGGATTCAAGAGACCCAGTACTTC
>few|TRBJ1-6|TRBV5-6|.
CASSLGSYNSPLHF
TGTGCCAGCAGCTTGGGCAGCTATAATTCACCCCTCCACTTT
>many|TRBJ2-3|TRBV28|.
CASSPTDSTPPTDTQYF
TGTGCCAGCAGTCCGACGGACTCTACGCCCCCCACAGATACGCAGTATTTT
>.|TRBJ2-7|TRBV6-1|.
CASSDYSYEQYF
TGTGCCAGCAGTGATTACTCCTACGAGCAGTACTTC
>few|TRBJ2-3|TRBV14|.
CASSQAADTQYF
TGTGCCAGCAGCCAAGCAGCTGATACGCAGTATTTT
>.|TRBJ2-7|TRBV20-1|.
CSASLPSYEQYF
TGCAGTGCTAGTCTCCCTTCCTACGAGCAGTACTTC
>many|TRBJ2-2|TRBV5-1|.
CASSLNGGPTFSNTGELFF
TGCGCCAGCAGCTTGAATGGGGGCCCTACTTTTTCGAACACCGGGGAGCTGTTTTTT
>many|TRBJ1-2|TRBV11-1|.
CASSLISGSGYTF
TGTGCCAGCAGCTTAATTTCGGGATCCGGCTACACCTTC
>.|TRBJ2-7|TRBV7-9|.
CASSHPLSSYEQYF
TGTGCCAGCTCCCACCCCTTGAGCTCCTACGAGCAGTACTTC
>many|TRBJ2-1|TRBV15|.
CATSRDRDDNEQFF
TGTGCCACCAGCAGAGATAGGGATGACAATGAGCAGTTCTTC
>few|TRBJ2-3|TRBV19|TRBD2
CASSKWTSGRTDTQYF
TGTGCCAGTAGTAAATGGACTAGCGGGAGAACAGATACGCAGTATTTT
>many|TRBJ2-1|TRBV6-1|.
CASSSRRAAYNEQFF
TGTGCCAGCAGTTCTCGGCGGGCCGCCTACAATGAGCAGTTCTTC
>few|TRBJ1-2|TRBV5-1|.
CASSLGFDRPLNYGYTF
TGCGCCAGCAGCTTGGGGTTCGACAGACCTCTTAACTATGGCTACACCTTC
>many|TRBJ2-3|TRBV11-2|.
CASSLQTGLGADTQYF
TGTGCCAGCAGCCTTCAGACAGGCCTTGGCGCAGATACGCAGTATTTT
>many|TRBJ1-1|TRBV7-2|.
CASSPGAANTEAFF
TGTGCCAGCAGCCCCGGGGCCGCGAACACTGAAGCTTTCTTT
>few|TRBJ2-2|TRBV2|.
CASTSTGELFF
TGTGCCAGCACGAGCACCGGGGAGCTGTTTTTT
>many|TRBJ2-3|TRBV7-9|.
CASSPVTAALDTQYF
TGTGCCAGCAGCCCGGTAACCGCTGCCCTTGATACGCAGTATTTT
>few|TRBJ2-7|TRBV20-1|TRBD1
CSARDFRGQAVYEQYF
TGCAGTGCTAGAGACTTCCGGGGACAGGCAGTCTACGAGCAGTACTTC
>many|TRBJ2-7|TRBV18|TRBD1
CASSGQGGYEQYF
TGTGCCAGCTCAGGACAGGGGGGCTACGAGCAGTACTTC
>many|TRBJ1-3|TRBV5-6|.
CASSLVGGNTIYF
TGTGCCAGCAGCTTGGTGGGCGGAAACACCATATATTTT